A single sample is the source of the 6 T cell receptor beta chains below, sequenced in a study of T cells expressing NK-cell markers. TCRdb reprocessed the 5' RACE reads; each CDR3 protein has one entry and no DNA is given. The sample has 150,000 or so distinct CDR3 sequences. Sequenced: blood T cells: a sorted CD56 or NKG2C T cell subset, CD4+ or CD8+ T cells, or bulk PBMC T cells (not recorded which). These receptors originate from a woman aged 45 to 65 in good health.

The chain recombines TRBV12-3 or TRBV12-4 with TRBJ1-2. The CDR3 consists of 13 residues. CDR3 sequence reads: CASSPTSNYGYTF.

This chain connects TRBV24-1 to TRBJ2-2; TCRdb returns TRBD1, unconfirmable since there is no DNA. Germline CDR1 reads KGHDR; CDR2 reads SFDVKD. This CDR3 spans 15 amino acids. This chain's CDR3 is CATSDEQRQKRELFF.

The chain employs TRBV12-3 or TRBV12-4 and TRBJ2-3; as DNA is missing, the TRBD1 call by TCRdb cannot be tested. The CDR3 length is 15 residues. The CDR3 sequence: CASSHLTGTTDTQYF.

The chain is built from TRBV4-1 and TRBJ2-7; the TCRdb D gene call, TRBD2, has no DNA to confirm it. From germline, CDR1 is MGHRA and CDR2 YSYEKL. CDR3 length: 15 amino acids. This CDR3 is CASSQGSGGVREQYF.

The chain uses TRBV9 and TRBJ2-7; TCRdb returns TRBD1, unconfirmable since there is no DNA. The CDR3 has 14 residues. The germline CDR1 and CDR2 sequences are SGDLS and YYNGEE. The CDR3 loop is CASSPPKLGREQYF.

The rearrangement links TRBV20-1 to TRBJ1-5; TCRdb's assignment of TRBD1 cannot be checked, as there is no DNA. CDR3 length: 12 amino acids. Germline V gives CDR1 DFQATT, CDR2 SNEGSKA (reference sequence). The CDR3 reads CSARSGGQPQHF.